This record covers a single TCR beta chain. The antigen is undetermined. This entry comes from a study of cytomegalovirus exposure and HLA in healthy donors. Study observations and caveats: Researchers counted around 180 TCR beta chains as cytomegalovirus-associated.

This CDR3 is built from 14 residues. CDR1 and CDR2 (germline): SGHRS, YFSETQ. V trimming: 2 bases; J trimming: 5 bases; junction bases outside the gene matches: 5. The study ran its PCR with 60 Vbeta and 13 Jbeta primers. Method: immunoSEQ multiplex PCR; TCRdb's copy keeps in-frame clones and lacks some. The profile shows approximately 79,000 clones, less than 80% of them singletons. Sequencing used PBMCs. The chain carries TRBV5-1 and TRBJ1-1; 8 nucleotides align to TRBD1. This receptor was identified in a man aged 35-49 years in good health and CMV-seropositive. CDR3 DNA sequence: TGCGCCAGCAGCTTCCCGGACAGGGTTACTGAAGCTTTCTTT. This translates into CASSFPDRVTEAFF.